The entry that follows covers one T cell receptor beta chain sequence. Its antigen is unidentified. This CDR3 is built from 12 residues. Germline CDR1 reads SGHDT; CDR2 reads YYEEEE. Trimming took 7 bases from V and 4 from J, leaving 12 bases between them. Data came from immunoSEQ multiplex PCR; TCRdb stores just in-frame clones and leaves some out. The sample lists roughly 12,000 clones; less than 60% were seen once. This entry comes from a study of T cell clonotyping in hematopoietic cell transplantation. Study outcomes and limitations: Cells were unsorted, so CD4 and CD8 contributions were not separated. Broader posttransplant TCR repertoire diversity was predicted by graft donor and pretransplant recipient Inverse Simpson Index values. Recipient TCR diversity dropped after transplant; expanded clonotypes rose from day 30 to 180.

The chain couples TRBV5-6 to TRBJ2-7; the D gene is possibly TRBD1 (6 bases). This clonotype was sampled from a man in his fifties or sixties in good health. Some clones in this sample may be carry-over from other donors' samples. The material sequenced was peripheral blood mononuclear cells. The DNA of the CDR3 is TGTGCCAGCGGTAAACAGGGATACGAGCAGTACTTC. Encoded protein: CASGKQGYEQYF.